Sequencing of this T cell receptor (beta chain) was carried out in a study of vaccination and CD4 T cells after COVID-19. The table lists this clonotype with a few counts. Its antigen is not known. The CDR3 runs to 15 residues. V lost 6 bases, J lost 4 bases, and 11 bases stayed unmatched. CDR1 is DFQATT, CDR2 SNEGSKA, per germline (reference sequence). Sequencing of DNA taken from cultured CD4+ T cells relied on the Oncomine TCR Beta short-read assay. TCRdb re-called the PCR reads with MiXCR, one entry per CDR3 protein. The sample consists of tens of thousands of distinct CDR3 sequences, about two fifths of them appearing once. The time point is: late sampling 161 to 241 days after vaccination in three convalescent patients. Treatment in this sample: roughly 10-day PBMC culture with coronavirus spike peptide pools or control peptides (ViraFEST assay).

The TCR sequence derives from a human donor who had recovered from COVID-19. The input for sequencing was CD4+ T cells from blood, cultured in vitro, taken about 7 months after SARS-CoV-2 vaccination. The V call is TRBV20-1, the J call TRBJ1-3; TRBD1 agrees at 8 bases. In DNA form, the CDR3 reads TGCAGTGCCAGACCGAGCGACAGGGGAGGAAACACCATATATTTT. Its protein product is CSARPSDRGGNTIYF.